Listed here are 4 T cell receptor beta chains from one sample, sequenced in a study of CD4+ T cells in melanoma. Produced via immunoSEQ multiplex PCR; TCRdb's table is partial and in-frame only. In the table there are under 5,000 clones, around 60% of which are singletons. The sample comprised cells from a culture (not recorded whether cultured in vitro). These receptors were obtained from a human donor with melanoma.

V usage is TRBV5-4 and J usage is TRBJ1-1; tentatively, D is TRBD1 (6 bases). V lost 4 bases and J lost 0, with 16 bases in between. This CDR3 is built from 16 residues. CDR1 and CDR2 (germline): SGHNT, YYREEE (reference sequence). The CDR3 nucleotides are TGTGCCAGCAGCGAACAGGGCGAAAGAATGAACACTGAAGCTTTCTTT. Translation: CASSEQGERMNTEAFF.

By sample fraction, this clone is medium-sized. The V and J genes are TRBV16 and TRBJ2-1; either TRBD1 or TRBD2 may fit D (5 bases each). This CDR3 spans 14 amino acids. Deletions cut 7 bases from V and 5 bases from J, with 15 bases between. Germline CDR1 reads KGHSY; CDR2 reads FQNENV. The CDR3 loop is CASTPGPGHNEQFF. The CDR3 DNA is TGTGCCAGCACCCCGGGACCCGGGCACAATGAGCAGTTCTTC.

This clone was observed a few times. The V and J genes are TRBV9 and TRBJ2-1, with a tentative D call TRBD2 (6 bases). The V and J ends lost 3 bases and 7 bases respectively, with 17 bases between them. The CDR3 covers 15 residues. Germline V lookup: CDR1 SGDLS, CDR2 YYNGEE. The CDR3 DNA follows: TGTGCCAGCAGCGCGTTAGGGGACTCCTCTAATGAGCAGTTCTTC. Translation: CASSALGDSSNEQFF.

V usage is TRBV9 and J usage is TRBJ2-1; the match to TRBD1 covers 8 bases. This CDR3 spans 14 amino acids. V lost 3 bases, J lost 8 bases, and 7 bases stayed unmatched. Germline V gene sequence: CDR1 SGDLS, CDR2 YYNGEE. As DNA, the CDR3 is TGTGCCAGCAGCGACCGGACAGGGTGGGATGAGCAGTTCTTC. Encoded protein: CASSDRTGWDEQFF.